The next 3 T cell receptor beta chains were all read from a single sample in a study of blood T cell repertoires in COVID-19. Repertoires were generated with immunoSEQ multiplex PCR, while TCRdb's copy carries only in-frame clones and drops some. The data show about 80,000 clones, 60% to 85% seen once. Sequencing was done on a sample of peripheral blood. These receptors all come from a human donor in a cohort sampled during active COVID-19.

The chain couples TRBV24-1 to TRBJ1-2; TRBD1 matches at 8 bases. The germline CDR1 and CDR2 sequences are KGHDR and SFDVKD. V shed 8 bases, J shed 4 bases, and the junction held 2 bases outside the gene matches. The CDR3 runs to 12 residues. The CDR3 nucleotides read TGTGCCACCACAGGGGGCATCTATGGCTACACCTTC. Translating gives CATTGGIYGYTF.

The chain carries TRBV9 and TRBJ1-3; TRBD1 might be the D (6 bases). Trimming removed 0 bases at V and 0 bases at J, with 10 bases between. Germline V CDR1 and CDR2: SGDLS, YYNGEE. The CDR3 length is 16 residues. In nucleotides, the CDR3 is TGTGCCAGCAGCGTAGATAGGGGGATCTCTGGAAACACCATATATTTT. This encodes CASSVDRGISGNTIYF. The complete variable domain, with remaining parts taken from reference TRBV9 and TRBJ1-3, reads DSGVTQTPKHLITATGQRVTLRCSPRSGDLSVYWYQQSLDQGLQFLIQYYNGEERAKGNILERFSAQQFPDLHSELNLSSLELGDSALYFCASSVDRGISGNTIYFGEGSWLTVV.

The chain recombines TRBV6-4 with TRBJ2-1; D is possibly TRBD1 (6 bases). This CDR3 comprises 15 residues. V lost 6 bases, J lost 0 bases, and 12 bases lay in between. Germline values: CDR1 MRHNA, CDR2 SNTAGT. CDR3 protein: CASSSGTSSYNEQFF. DNA of the CDR3: TGTGCCAGCAGCTCCGGGACAAGCTCCTACAATGAGCAGTTCTTC.